This T cell receptor (beta chain) was observed in a study of shared clonotypes between healthy human individuals. This clone was recorded only once. CDR1 SGHRS and CDR2 YFSETQ come from the germline V gene. Trimming at V came to 4 bases and at J to 2 bases, leaving 6 bases not matched to a gene. There are 14 residues in the CDR3. TCRdb keeps only in-frame clones here, not all; method: immunoSEQ multiplex PCR. In the table there are 700,000 or so clones, about 78% of which are singletons. Source material: memory CD4+ T cells sorted from blood. Subset described: CD45RA-negative fraction. This TCR came from a woman aged 30 to 39 in good health. The chain links TRBV5-1 to TRBJ2-7; 7 bases fit TRBD2. This chain's CDR3 is CASSSSGSAYEQYF. Written as DNA, the CDR3 is TGCGCCAGCAGCAGTAGCGGGTCGGCCTACGAGCAGTACTTC.